These T cell receptor beta chains were read from a single sample in a study of blood T cell repertoires in COVID-19. Repertoires were generated with immunoSEQ multiplex PCR, while TCRdb's copy carries only in-frame clones and drops some. The sample lists some 110,000 clones, 81% occurring once. Material: peripheral blood. These TCRs come from a man of 80 years or more with acute or convalescent COVID-19. CDR3s leave out the opening cysteine and the closing phenylalanine or tryptophan.

j_call cdr3_length v_call cdr3_aa
TRBJ1-2 9 TRBV7-9 ASSPDWAYT
TRBJ1-4 11 TRBV12-3/TRBV12-4 ASSRAGNEKLF
TRBJ2-2 14 TRBV9 ASSVGGQRYTGELF
TRBJ1-1 12 TRBV18 ASSLAGSDTEAF
TRBJ1-2 13 TRBV6-5 ASSWGQPGRDGYT
TRBJ2-5 15 TRBV27 ASSLGLAGGGYETQY
TRBJ2-1 12 TRBV19 ASSRRGPNNEQF
TRBJ2-1 14 TRBV4-1 ASSPGGGRAYNEQF
TRBJ2-5 11 TRBV7-8 ASSLHYQETQY
TRBJ2-5 12 TRBV7-8 ASSLETDQETQY
TRBJ2-6 16 TRBV4-1 ASSQDLQAGSGANVLT
TRBJ2-1 13 TRBV28 ASRDTSGSLNEQF
TRBJ1-6 13 TRBV18 ASSPAGGFKSPLH
TRBJ2-3 9 TRBV18 ASLLTDTQY
TRBJ1-6 11 TRBV7-2 ASSPLSNSPLH
TRBJ1-2 12 TRBV25-1 ASSEDRGPYGYT
TRBJ1-6 15 TRBV14 ASSQVSSPAGDSPLH
TRBJ2-1 13 TRBV10-3 AISGRTSGSSEQF
TRBJ1-2 10 TRBV19 ASSIDGYGYT
TRBJ1-1 14 TRBV19 ASSTLDRGRETEAF
TRBJ2-2 14 TRBV19 ASSITSGIPTGELF
TRBJ1-1 10 TRBV28 ASSQGYTEAF
TRBJ2-7 10 TRBV7-9 ASSPRGYEQY
TRBJ2-7 15 TRBV2 ASSEALGQGNSYEQY
TRBJ2-1 11 TRBV12-5 ASGSYQQGEQF
TRBJ2-7 13 TRBV5-4 ASSTGTGGLYEQY
TRBJ2-7 14 TRBV5-1 ASSLASGRIAPEQY
TRBJ2-2 14 TRBV18 ASSPRIQANTGELF
TRBJ1-5 12 TRBV6-5 ASSPGTGALPQH
TRBJ1-2 13 TRBV18 ASSPTGTGDYGYT
TRBJ2-4 13 TRBV19 ASSPRRRVGDIQY
TRBJ2-4 12 TRBV5-4 ASSARQGRNIQY
TRBJ1-2 11 TRBV29-1 SVAGTGIGGYT
TRBJ1-6 12 TRBV29-1 SVADPDLNSPLH
TRBJ1-5 11 TRBV7-8 ASSGQGEQPQH
TRBJ2-7 9 TRBV30 AWSVNGVPY
TRBJ1-2 14 TRBV30 AWRGKPGTDGGGYT
TRBJ1-1 12 TRBV14 ASSQEVTGYQAF
TRBJ2-1 14 TRBV27 ASSWTRASGRDEQF
TRBJ2-3 12 TRBV28 ASVGGLFTDTQY
TRBJ1-2 10 TRBV29-1 SIGQTQHGYT
TRBJ1-4 13 TRBV18 ASSPNKGEGEKLF
TRBJ2-2 15 TRBV28 ASSFLRDRGNTGELF
TRBJ1-2 12 TRBV9 ASSVDPGYGGYT